A selection of T cell receptor beta chains follows, all from one sample in a study of vaccination effects on CD4 cells after COVID-19. Their recognized antigens are unknown. Data came from immunoSEQ multiplex PCR; TCRdb stores just in-frame clones and leaves some out. The repertoire consists of tens of thousands of clones, with roughly four fifths occurring once and the leading ten covering approximately 5.1%. Here the sequenced sample was CD4+ T cells from PBMCs cultured with SARS-CoV-2 spike peptides, taken after COVID-19 vaccination. These receptors all come from a human donor who received a COVID-19 vaccine. Some clones in this sample may be carry-over from other donors' samples. Both conserved end residues are part of each CDR3. The D gene is left open where the match is weak. The size field is filled for only some rows; it gives once, few, many or a size class.

v_call: TRBV18
d_call: -
clone_size: -
j_call: TRBJ2-6
cdr3_nt: TGTGCCAGCTCAAGGACAGCCTCTGAGGCCAACGTCCTGACTTTC
cdr3_aa: CASSRTASEANVLTF

v_call: TRBV2
d_call: -
clone_size: -
j_call: TRBJ2-3
cdr3_nt: TGTGCCAGCAGGACAGGCACAGATACGCAGTATTTT
cdr3_aa: CASRTGTDTQYF

v_call: TRBV11-2
d_call: TRBD1
clone_size: -
j_call: TRBJ2-2
cdr3_nt: TGTGCCAGCAGCTTAAATATGGGCAGGGGGACCGGGGAGCTGTTTTTT
cdr3_aa: CASSLNMGRGTGELFF

v_call: TRBV5-1
d_call: -
clone_size: -
j_call: TRBJ1-4
cdr3_nt: TGCGCCAGCAGCTTTTCAGGGGAGGTAGAAAAACTGTTTTTT
cdr3_aa: CASSFSGEVEKLFF

v_call: TRBV24-1
d_call: TRBD1
clone_size: few
j_call: TRBJ1-4
cdr3_nt: TGTGCCACCAGTGACCACCAAGGGGGCGCGAGTGAAAAACTGTTTTTT
cdr3_aa: CATSDHQGGASEKLFF

v_call: TRBV5-1
d_call: -
clone_size: -
j_call: TRBJ1-1
cdr3_nt: TGCGCCAGCAGCCTCGCAGGGCAGGGAGCTGAAGCTTTCTTT
cdr3_aa: CASSLAGQGAEAFF

v_call: TRBV5-8
d_call: TRBD1
clone_size: -
j_call: TRBJ2-3
cdr3_nt: TGTGCCAGCCCAAGGACTTGGCAGGGGGCTTCAAAGGCGACAGATACGCAGTATTTT
cdr3_aa: CASPRTWQGASKATDTQYF

v_call: TRBV2
d_call: -
clone_size: -
j_call: TRBJ2-1
cdr3_nt: TGTGCCAGCGCCCGGACTTACCTTACCTACAATGAGCAGTTCTTC
cdr3_aa: CASARTYLTYNEQFF

v_call: TRBV25-1
d_call: -
clone_size: -
j_call: TRBJ1-3
cdr3_nt: TGTGCCAGCAGTGAATGGGCAGCTGGAAACACCATATATTTT
cdr3_aa: CASSEWAAGNTIYF

v_call: TRBV9
d_call: TRBD2
clone_size: -
j_call: TRBJ2-5
cdr3_nt: TGTGCCAGCAGCGCTACAGCGGGGGGGCTGGAGACCCAGTACTTC
cdr3_aa: CASSATAGGLETQYF

v_call: TRBV5-1
d_call: TRBD2
clone_size: -
j_call: TRBJ2-3
cdr3_nt: TGCGCCAGCAGCCTTCCCCTAGCGGGGGGAAGCACAGATACGCAGTATTTT
cdr3_aa: CASSLPLAGGSTDTQYF

v_call: TRBV6-5
d_call: -
clone_size: -
j_call: TRBJ1-1
cdr3_nt: TGTGCCAGCAGCCCCCTGTGGGGGGGCCAGACTGAAGCTTTCTTT
cdr3_aa: CASSPLWGGQTEAFF

v_call: TRBV7-2
d_call: TRBD1
clone_size: few
j_call: TRBJ2-1
cdr3_nt: TGTGCCAGCAAACTTGCAGGGGGTCAAAATGAGCAGTTCTTC
cdr3_aa: CASKLAGGQNEQFF

v_call: TRBV27
d_call: -
clone_size: -
j_call: TRBJ2-3
cdr3_nt: TGTGCCAGCAGTCAGCGGTGGGAGAACACAGATACGCAGTATTTT
cdr3_aa: CASSQRWENTDTQYF

v_call: TRBV9
d_call: TRBD2
clone_size: -
j_call: TRBJ2-5
cdr3_nt: TGTGCCAGCAGCGTAAGGCGGACTAGCGAGCAAGAGACCCAGTACTTC
cdr3_aa: CASSVRRTSEQETQYF

v_call: TRBV3-1/TRBV3-2
d_call: TRBD1
clone_size: -
j_call: TRBJ2-4
cdr3_nt: TGTGCCAGCAGCCAAGATAGGGGGCACATTCAGTACTTC
cdr3_aa: CASSQDRGHIQYF

v_call: TRBV19
d_call: -
clone_size: once
j_call: TRBJ1-1
cdr3_nt: TGTGCCAGTAGTGTGGGGAGGTATACAAACACTGAAGCTTTCTTT
cdr3_aa: CASSVGRYTNTEAFF

v_call: TRBV29-1
d_call: TRBD2
clone_size: -
j_call: TRBJ2-3
cdr3_nt: TGCAGCGCCCGTGCTGAAGGCGGGGGGAGATTCACAGATACGCAGTATTTT
cdr3_aa: CSARAEGGGRFTDTQYF

v_call: TRBV7-9
d_call: -
clone_size: -
j_call: TRBJ2-5
cdr3_nt: TGTGCCAGCAGCTTAGTGGTAGGGGCCTTCGGGGAGACCCAGTACTTC
cdr3_aa: CASSLVVGAFGETQYF

v_call: TRBV4-2
d_call: -
clone_size: few
j_call: TRBJ1-2
cdr3_nt: TGTGCCAGCAGCCAAGATTTTAGGGCTTCGGATGGCTACACCTTC
cdr3_aa: CASSQDFRASDGYTF

v_call: TRBV7-9
d_call: -
clone_size: -
j_call: TRBJ2-5
cdr3_nt: TGTGCCAGCAGCTTAGCGCGGACGATACAAGAGACCCAGTACTTC
cdr3_aa: CASSLARTIQETQYF

v_call: TRBV5-1
d_call: -
clone_size: -
j_call: TRBJ2-3
cdr3_nt: TGCGCCAGCAGCTTGGGGGGGCAAGTTGGTACGCAGTATTTT
cdr3_aa: CASSLGGQVGTQYF

v_call: TRBV7-2
d_call: -
clone_size: -
j_call: TRBJ2-5
cdr3_nt: TGTGCCAGCAGCTTCCGGGAACAAGAGACCCAGTACTTC
cdr3_aa: CASSFREQETQYF

v_call: TRBV5-4
d_call: -
clone_size: -
j_call: TRBJ2-2
cdr3_nt: TGTGCCAGCAGCGTCAGCCTCAGGGCTAGATCCCCGAACACCGGGGAGCTGTTTTTT
cdr3_aa: CASSVSLRARSPNTGELFF

v_call: TRBV5-1
d_call: -
clone_size: -
j_call: TRBJ1-1
cdr3_nt: TGCGCCAGCAGCTTGGCGACGGGGAACACTGAAGCTTTCTTT
cdr3_aa: CASSLATGNTEAFF

v_call: TRBV7-2
d_call: -
clone_size: -
j_call: TRBJ1-6
cdr3_nt: TGTGCCAGCAGCTTTGAACTGGACGGTCCCAATTCACCCCTCCACTTT
cdr3_aa: CASSFELDGPNSPLHF

v_call: TRBV2
d_call: TRBD1
clone_size: -
j_call: TRBJ2-6
cdr3_nt: TGTGCCAGCAGTACGACAGGGACGGCGTGGTCTGGGGCCAACGTCCTGACTTTC
cdr3_aa: CASSTTGTAWSGANVLTF

v_call: TRBV7-3
d_call: -
clone_size: -
j_call: TRBJ2-6
cdr3_nt: TGTGCCAGCAGCTTAGGGTCAACCTCTGGGGCCAACGTCCTGACTTTC
cdr3_aa: CASSLGSTSGANVLTF

v_call: TRBV19
d_call: -
clone_size: -
j_call: TRBJ2-6
cdr3_nt: TGTGCCAGTAGTCTCCCTCTACTCCCTGGGGCCAACGTCCTGACTTTC
cdr3_aa: CASSLPLLPGANVLTF

v_call: TRBV6-1
d_call: -
clone_size: -
j_call: TRBJ1-3
cdr3_nt: TGTGCCAGCAGTGAAGGACTCTCCGACAGTCTTGGAAACACCATATATTTT
cdr3_aa: CASSEGLSDSLGNTIYF

v_call: TRBV15
d_call: TRBD1
clone_size: -
j_call: TRBJ1-5
cdr3_nt: TGTGCCACCAGCGGGTACGGGACAGCAGCTCAGCCCCAGCATTTT
cdr3_aa: CATSGYGTAAQPQHF

v_call: TRBV30
d_call: -
clone_size: -
j_call: TRBJ1-2
cdr3_nt: TGTGCCTGGAAGAGAGCCTCAGGCTACACCTTC
cdr3_aa: CAWKRASGYTF

v_call: TRBV5-5
d_call: TRBD2
clone_size: -
j_call: TRBJ2-5
cdr3_nt: TGTGCCAGCAGGACTAGCGGGGGGGCAGGACAAGAGACCCAGTACTTC
cdr3_aa: CASRTSGGAGQETQYF

v_call: TRBV7-3
d_call: -
clone_size: -
j_call: TRBJ2-2
cdr3_nt: TGTGCCAGCACGGAGGGTGGAAACGGGGAGCTGTTTTTT
cdr3_aa: CASTEGGNGELFF

v_call: TRBV7-9
d_call: TRBD1
clone_size: -
j_call: TRBJ2-5
cdr3_nt: TGTGCCAGCAGCTTACAAGGCAGGGGGCAGATGAGGGAGACCCAGTACTTC
cdr3_aa: CASSLQGRGQMRETQYF

v_call: TRBV24-1
d_call: -
clone_size: -
j_call: TRBJ1-2
cdr3_nt: TGTGCCACCAGTCAACCTGGGGGCTATGGCTACACCTTC
cdr3_aa: CATSQPGGYGYTF

v_call: TRBV3-1/TRBV3-2
d_call: -
clone_size: -
j_call: TRBJ2-1
cdr3_nt: TGTGCCAGCAGCCAAGGTAAGGTTGAGCAGTTCTTC
cdr3_aa: CASSQGKVEQFF

v_call: TRBV5-1
d_call: -
clone_size: -
j_call: TRBJ2-5
cdr3_nt: TGCGCCAGCAGCTTGTTCGGTTTGGGCAGCACCCAAGAGACCCAGTACTTC
cdr3_aa: CASSLFGLGSTQETQYF

v_call: TRBV11-3
d_call: -
clone_size: -
j_call: TRBJ1-1
cdr3_nt: TGTGCCAGCAGCCCATCCGGAGGTCGGAACACTGAAGCTTTCTTT
cdr3_aa: CASSPSGGRNTEAFF

v_call: TRBV7-9
d_call: -
clone_size: -
j_call: TRBJ1-4
cdr3_nt: TGTGCCAGCAGCTTATCGGGGGCTAATGAAAAACTGTTTTTT
cdr3_aa: CASSLSGANEKLFF

v_call: TRBV6-2/TRBV6-3
d_call: -
clone_size: -
j_call: TRBJ2-6
cdr3_nt: TGTGCCAGCAGCTGGGACGGCCCTTTTGGGGCCAACGTCCTGACTTTC
cdr3_aa: CASSWDGPFGANVLTF

v_call: TRBV23-1
d_call: -
clone_size: -
j_call: TRBJ1-3
cdr3_nt: TGCGCCAGCAGTCAAAACCGGGACATCTCTGGAAACACCATATATTTT
cdr3_aa: CASSQNRDISGNTIYF

v_call: TRBV9
d_call: TRBD1
clone_size: once
j_call: TRBJ2-3
cdr3_nt: TGTGCCAGCAGCCAGGACAGGGAAAGTACAGATACGCAGTATTTT
cdr3_aa: CASSQDRESTDTQYF

v_call: TRBV28
d_call: -
clone_size: -
j_call: TRBJ2-5
cdr3_nt: TGTGCCAGCAGTTCTCGGACAGACCAAGAGACCCAGTACTTC
cdr3_aa: CASSSRTDQETQYF

v_call: TRBV5-1
d_call: -
clone_size: -
j_call: TRBJ1-6
cdr3_nt: TGCGCCAGCAGCAAGGACGCGGTAAATTCACCCCTCCACTTT
cdr3_aa: CASSKDAVNSPLHF

v_call: TRBV5-1
d_call: -
clone_size: medium-sized
j_call: TRBJ2-2
cdr3_nt: TGCGCCAGCAGCTTTTCAGGGATGAACACCGGGGAGCTGTTTTTT
cdr3_aa: CASSFSGMNTGELFF

v_call: TRBV6-4
d_call: -
clone_size: -
j_call: TRBJ1-6
cdr3_nt: TGTGCCAGCAGTGACTCGACCGGGGGAAATTCACCCCTCCACTTT
cdr3_aa: CASSDSTGGNSPLHF

v_call: TRBV9
d_call: -
clone_size: -
j_call: TRBJ1-1
cdr3_nt: TGTGCCAGCAGCCCCAGGGCGGGGGTGGGCACTGAAGCTTTCTTT
cdr3_aa: CASSPRAGVGTEAFF

v_call: TRBV9
d_call: TRBD1
clone_size: -
j_call: TRBJ1-1
cdr3_nt: TGTGCCAGCAGCGTAGGAATTTGGGGACAGCAGAACACTGAAGCTTTCTTT
cdr3_aa: CASSVGIWGQQNTEAFF

v_call: TRBV27
d_call: TRBD1
clone_size: -
j_call: TRBJ2-5
cdr3_nt: TGTGCCAGCAGATCACAGGGGCTCGGGGAGACCCAGTACTTC
cdr3_aa: CASRSQGLGETQYF